This record looks at one TCR beta chain sequence and its context. Different DNA sequences within this sample yield the same CDR3. Generated by immunoSEQ multiplex PCR, the TCRdb table keeps only in-frame clones and is missing some. The table records 250,000 to 300,000 clones, roughly 88% of them present only once. The sample originates from a study of blood T cell repertoires in COVID-19. V was trimmed by 0 bases and J by 6 bases, leaving 12 bases between them. The CDR3 has 14 residues. Germline V gives CDR1 GTSNPN, CDR2 SVGIG (reference sequence). The sample taken for sequencing was peripheral blood. The J gene is TRBJ1-5, the V gene TRBV30; D might be TRBD1 (6 bases). The origin of this receptor is a woman aged 25 to 39 who had recovered from COVID-19. This chain's CDR3 is CAWSVQGGGQPQHF. CDR3 in DNA: TGTGCCTGGAGTGTGCAGGGAGGGGGTCAGCCCCAGCATTTT.